The 22 T cell receptor beta chains presented below share a single source sample, sequenced in a study of blood T cell repertoires in COVID-19. Libraries were prepared by immunoSEQ multiplex PCR; TCRdb keeps only in-frame clonotypes and omits some of them. The table has fewer than 250,000 clones, about 82% seen once; the top ten hold around 6.5%. The sequencing sample was made of peripheral blood. All receptors derive from a woman aged 60-70 years with active or convalescent COVID-19.

For the CDR3, the DNA is TGTGCCAGCAGTAAAGGGGCTAGCAATCAGCCCCAGCATTTT. It encodes CASSKGASNQPQHF. This rearrangement joins TRBV9 to TRBJ1-5; D is perhaps TRBD1 (5 bases). Trimming cost V 5 bases and J 0 bases, with 9 bases left between them. The CDR3 is 14 residues long. CDR1 and CDR2 from the germline V gene are SGDLS and YYNGEE.

This clone has more than one count but fewer than ten. The chain couples TRBV6-1 to TRBJ2-2; 10 bases match TRBD2. V lost 4 bases, J lost 7 bases, and 9 bases stayed unmatched. CDR1 and CDR2 from the germline V gene are MNHNS and SASEGT. This CDR3 comprises 16 residues. CDR3 sequence: CASSALGLARGGELFF. In DNA form, the CDR3 reads TGTGCCAGCAGTGCCTTGGGACTAGCGAGGGGCGGGGAGCTGTTTTTT.

The chain carries TRBV20-1 and TRBJ2-7; no definite D call. From germline, CDR1 is DFQATT and CDR2 SNEGSKA (reference sequence). Trimming removed 3 bases from V and 3 bases from J, with 12 bases in between. The CDR3 runs 13 residues. The CDR3 loop is CSASPDLDYEQYV. CDR3 coding DNA: TGCAGTGCTAGTCCCGACCTAGACTACGAGCAGTACGTC.

This clone was observed once. V usage is TRBV7-2 and J usage is TRBJ2-2; tentative D call: TRBD2 (6 bases). The V gene's germline CDR1 is SGHTA and CDR2 FQGNSA. The CDR3 sequence is 16 residues long. Trimming removed 5 bases from V and 5 bases from J, with 18 bases in between. The CDR3 DNA follows: TGTGCCAGCAGCCCAGTCGGGGGAATTGGAACCGGGGAGCTGTTTTTT. This codes for CASSPVGGIGTGELFF.

The chain employs TRBV6-1 and TRBJ2-7; 10 bases are a match to TRBD1. Trimming at V came to 2 bases and at J to 6 bases, leaving 4 bases not matched to a gene. The germline V gene has CDR1 MNHNS and CDR2 SASEGT. The CDR3 runs to 14 residues. The chain's CDR3 is CASSERDRGGEQYV. DNA of the CDR3: TGTGCCAGCAGTGAACGGGACAGGGGAGGCGAGCAGTACGTC.

The chain links TRBV6-5 to TRBJ1-6; D gene unclear. The germline V and J ends were trimmed by 0 bases and 9 bases, with 6 bases remaining between them. The germline gives CDR1 MNHEY, CDR2 SVGAGI. CDR3 length: 13 amino acids. The CDR3 sequence is CASSYSRISPLHF. CDR3 nucleotides: TGTGCCAGCAGTTACTCGAGAATTTCACCCCTCCACTTT.

This CDR3 is CASSLGLRLAGETQYF. The DNA of the CDR3 is TGCGCCAGCAGCTTGGGTCTGAGACTAGCGGGAGAGACCCAGTACTTC. The chain joins TRBV5-1 to TRBJ2-5; 10 bases align to TRBD2. The V gene's germline CDR1 is SGHRS and CDR2 YFSETQ. Trimming at V came to 0 bases and at J to 4 bases, leaving 6 bases not matched to a gene. The CDR3 consists of 16 residues.

The genes are TRBV7-9 and TRBJ2-3; 8 bases align to TRBD2. The ends lost 3 bases at V and 3 bases at J; junction bases unmatched: 8. Germline V CDR1 and CDR2: SEHNR, FQNEAQ (reference sequence). This CDR3 has 16 residues. The chain's CDR3 is CASSFSAGGQTDTQYF. DNA of the CDR3: TGTGCCAGCAGCTTTAGTGCGGGGGGCCAAACAGATACGCAGTATTTT.

The rearrangement uses TRBV7-2 and TRBJ1-6, with 7 nucleotides matching TRBD1. The CDR3 has 16 residues. The ends lost 5 bases at V and 7 bases at J; junction bases unmatched: 11. Germline CDR1 is SGHTA and CDR2 is FQGNSA. The CDR3 reads CASSPTTGIRNSPLHF. In DNA, the CDR3 is TGTGCCAGCAGCCCGACGACAGGGATCAGGAATTCACCCCTCCACTTT. The full variable domain, its missing parts supplied by reference TRBV7-2 and TRBJ1-6, is GAGVSQSPSNKVTEKGKDVELRCDPISGHTALYWYRQSLGQGLEFLIYFQGNSAPDKSGLPSDRFSAERTGGSVSTLTIQRTQQEDSAVYLCASSPTTGIRNSPLHFGNGTRLTVT.

Only a few counts were recorded for this clone. DNA for the CDR3: TGTGCCAGCAGTTCTCGGGACACTAATTCACCCCTCCACTTT. Residues: CASSSRDTNSPLHF. The J gene is TRBJ1-6, the V gene TRBV2, with TRBD1 as a possible D gene (6 bases). Trimming removed 5 bases from V and 6 bases from J, with 11 bases in between. The CDR3 extends over 14 amino acids. CDR1 SNHLY and CDR2 FYNNEI come from the germline V gene.

The chain couples TRBV29-1 to TRBJ2-4, with TRBD2 matching 7 bases. The V gene end was trimmed by 7 bases and the J gene end by 6 bases; junction bases not matched to a gene: 12. This CDR3 has 14 residues. CDR1 and CDR2 from the germline V gene are SQVTM and ANQGSEA. CDR3 sequence (DNA): TGCAGCGCAATACTCCGGGCTAGCGGAAACATTCAGTACTTC. It encodes CSAILRASGNIQYF. The full variable domain, rest sourced from reference TRBV29-1 and TRBJ2-4, is SAVISQKPSRDICQRGTSLTIQCQVDSQVTMMFWYRQQPGQSLTLIATANQGSEATYESGFVIDKFPISRPNLTFSTLTVSNMSPEDSSIYLCSAILRASGNIQYFGAGTRLSVL.

V gene TRBV2 combines with J gene TRBJ1-2; the D gene is possibly TRBD1 (5 bases). Germline CDR1 and CDR2: SNHLY and FYNNEI. CDR3 length equals 15 residues. With 1 base removed from V and 4 bases from J, the gap between germline ends came to 13 bases. CDR3 DNA: TGTGCCAGCAGTGAAGGGGTCAGGGTGGGCTATGGCTACACCTTC. Protein sequence: CASSEGVRVGYGYTF.

The CDR3 region is CASSQGGGGYYGYTF. The CDR3 nucleotides read TGTGCCAGCAGCCAAGGAGGGGGCGGATACTATGGCTACACCTTC. V and J are TRBV14 and TRBJ1-2; 7 bases are shared with TRBD1. From germline, CDR1 is SGHDN and CDR2 FVKESK. Trimming cost V 1 base and J 3 bases; bases outside gene matches: 5. This CDR3 is 15 amino acids long.

This rearrangement joins TRBV21-1 to TRBJ1-6; the table gives TRBD1 as D, unverified against the DNA. TRBV21-1 is deemed a pseudogene. This CDR3 comprises 17 residues. For the CDR3, the DNA is TGTGCCAGCAGCTCTCACACAGGGGGTACATATAATTCACCCCTCCACTTT. Residues: CASSSHTGGTYNSPLHF.

This clone was seen only once. V is TRBV24-1 and J is TRBJ2-3; 11 nucleotides align to TRBD2. The trim removed 3 bases at V and 4 bases at J, leaving 5 bases unmatched. The CDR3 spans 16 residues. The germline V gene has CDR1 KGHDR and CDR2 SFDVKD. CDR3: CATSDPLAGDPDTQYF. CDR3 in DNA: TGTGCCACCAGTGATCCACTAGCGGGAGATCCAGATACGCAGTATTTT.

This chain links TRBV4-1 with TRBJ1-2; D not resolved. Germline assignment: CDR1 MGHRA and CDR2 YSYEKL. The CDR3 runs 14 residues. Trimming cost V 0 bases and J 5 bases, with 10 bases left between them. CDR3 amino acids: CASSQDTGRYGYTF. CDR3 in DNA: TGCGCCAGCAGCCAAGATACCGGGAGATATGGCTACACCTTC.

This clone was detected only a few times. The J gene is TRBJ2-1, the V gene TRBV19; TRBD2 matches 11 bases. This CDR3 has 13 amino acids. CDR1 is LNHDA and CDR2 is SQIVND in the germline V gene (reference sequence). V was clipped by 3 bases and J by 9 bases; unmatched bases: 1. The CDR3 DNA reads as TGTGCCAGTAGTATCGGGACTAGCGGTGAGCAGTTCTTC. Protein: CASSIGTSGEQFF.

This clone was counted only a few times. The gene calls are TRBV29-1 and TRBJ2-2, with D perhaps TRBD1 (6 bases). CDR3 length: 15 amino acids. Germline CDR1 and CDR2: SQVTM and ANQGSEA. Trimming stripped 6 bases from V and 1 base from J, with 15 bases between. This CDR3 is CSVQRAQGNTGELFF. For the CDR3, the DNA is TGCAGCGTCCAACGGGCACAGGGGAACACCGGGGAGCTGTTTTTT.

This clone was seen once. The rearrangement uses TRBV11-2 and TRBJ2-1; tentative D call: TRBD2 (6 bases). From germline, CDR1 is SGHAT and CDR2 FQNNGV. V lost 1 base and J lost 3, with 10 bases in between. The CDR3 is made up of 15 amino acids. This chain's CDR3 is CASSLGSGNYNEQFF. CDR3 in DNA: TGTGCCAGCAGCTTAGGTAGCGGTAACTACAATGAGCAGTTCTTC.

The DNA for the CDR3 is TGTGCCAGCAGTTATGGACAGCAAGAGACCCAGTACTTC. Translation: CASSYGQQETQYF. V is TRBV2 and J is TRBJ2-5; TRBD1 is a possible D gene (6 bases). Trimming removed 5 bases at V and 2 bases at J, with 9 bases between. CDR1 is SNHLY and CDR2 is FYNNEI in the germline V gene. The CDR3 is made up of 13 amino acids.

V gene TRBV13 combines with J gene TRBJ1-1; D is perhaps TRBD1 (5 bases). V lost 6 bases and J lost 9, with 17 bases in between. From germline, CDR1 is PRHDT and CDR2 FYEKMQ (reference sequence). This CDR3 has 13 residues. In DNA form, the CDR3 reads TGTGCCAGCAGGTTTCATGGGAGGGGACAAGCTTTCTTT. It specifies CASRFHGRGQAFF.

The chain recombines TRBV3-1 (or the pseudogene TRBV3-2) with TRBJ1-1, with D perhaps TRBD1 (6 bases). CDR3 length equals 15 residues. Trimming pared 0 bases from V and 7 bases from J, leaving 15 bases between. Germline CDR1 reads LGHDT; CDR2 reads YNNKEL (reference sequence). The CDR3 DNA sequence: TGTGCCAGCAGCCAAGAAGGGGGGGAACAAGGTGAAGCTTTCTTT. Translating gives CASSQEGGEQGEAFF.